This TCR beta chain is drawn from a study of early T cells in non-severe SARS-CoV-2 infection. Across the study: Chains stayed unpaired after sequencing of bulk RNA from unsorted whole blood.

This clonotype was seen repeatedly, ten times or more. The antigen is not known. CDR3 size: 13 residues. In the library, individual cDNA molecules carried attached unique molecular identifiers. TCRdb re-derived calls from the 5' RACE reads in MiXCR, one entry per CDR3 protein. This sample has over 30,000 distinct CDR3 sequences, with under 4.5% found just once. General study findings and limits: There was a bias toward anti-spike CD8 responses in VDJdb matching, which missed private and CD4 specificities.

V is TRBV12-2 and J is TRBJ1-6; the table's D gene call, TRBD1, was not cross checked with the DNA. TRBV12-2 is deemed a pseudogene. This receptor was identified in an adult who was a healthcare worker with PCR-confirmed SARS-CoV-2 infection or an uninfected control (not recorded which). Sequencing input: whole blood. In nucleotides, the CDR3 is TGTGGGACTCGCCCGGTATATAATTCACCCCTCCACTTT. It translates to CGTRPVYNSPLHF.